The rows below give T cell receptor beta chains drawn from one sample of a study of blood T cell repertoires in COVID-19. Some clones are missing from TCRdb's copy, which holds only in-frame ones; the method was immunoSEQ multiplex PCR. The sample records 90,000 to 120,000 clones, more than 85% being singletons. Sequencing was performed on peripheral blood. The receptor set was obtained from a man in his sixties with acute or convalescent COVID-19. Both conserved end residues are part of each CDR3. A D gene is named only where the DNA matches it firmly. The size of a clone is reported for some rows only, either as once, few or many, or as a class for expanded clones.

NA	TRBV3-1/TRBV3-2	TRBJ2-5	NA	CASSQGTRAETQYF	TGTGCCAGCAGCCAAGGTACGCGGGCGGAGACCCAGTACTTC
NA	TRBV7-2	TRBJ2-3	NA	CASSLDRGIGTDTQYF	TGTGCCAGCAGCTTAGATCGCGGGATAGGGACAGATACGCAGTATTTT
NA	TRBV6-6	TRBJ2-1	TRBD2	CASSPTSGTSYNEQFF	TGTGCCAGCAGCCCCACTAGCGGCACCTCCTACAATGAGCAGTTCTTC
few	TRBV15	TRBJ1-5	NA	CATSRDVSGGQPQHF	TGTGCCACCAGCAGAGACGTTTCGGGGGGTCAGCCCCAGCATTTT
once	TRBV3-1/TRBV3-2	TRBJ2-3	NA	CASSQDGRFSTDTQYF	TGTGCCAGCAGCCAAGATGGCAGATTTAGCACAGATACGCAGTATTTT
NA	TRBV5-1	TRBJ2-3	TRBD2	CASSLRLAGARDTQYF	TGCGCCAGCAGCCTCCGACTAGCGGGAGCTCGAGATACGCAGTATTTT
NA	TRBV21-1	TRBJ1-1	NA	CASSKAVSMNTEAFF	TGTGCCAGCAGCAAAGCGGTTAGCATGAACACTGAAGCTTTCTTT
NA	TRBV5-1	TRBJ1-3	NA	CASSLKDGGDPGNTIYF	TGCGCCAGCAGCTTGAAAGACGGGGGGGATCCTGGAAACACCATATATTTT
NA	TRBV7-2	TRBJ2-1	TRBD2	CASSLVGLGYNEQFF	TGTGCCAGCAGCTTGGTAGGACTAGGTTACAATGAGCAGTTCTTC
NA	TRBV11-2	TRBJ2-1	TRBD2	CASSRLSGRATYNEQFF	TGTGCCAGCAGCCGTCTTAGCGGGAGGGCTACCTACAATGAGCAGTTCTTC
NA	TRBV11-2	TRBJ2-6	TRBD1	CASSLVRTGRGANVLTF	TGTGCCAGCAGCTTAGTAAGGACAGGGCGCGGGGCCAACGTCCTGACTTTC
NA	TRBV2	TRBJ1-5	TRBD1	CASRSDRGQQPQHF	TGTGCCAGCCGTTCAGACAGGGGGCAACAGCCCCAGCATTTT
NA	TRBV7-3	TRBJ2-2	NA	CASTQGFANTGELFF	TGTGCCAGCACCCAGGGGTTCGCAAACACCGGGGAGCTGTTTTTT
NA	TRBV29-1	TRBJ1-2	NA	CSVEDAGPLAGYTF	TGCAGCGTTGAAGATGCGGGACCGCTCGCGGGCTACACCTTC
once	TRBV9	TRBJ1-1	NA	CASSVSLDTEAFF	TGTGCCAGCAGCGTAAGTTTAGACACTGAAGCTTTCTTT
NA	TRBV5-1	TRBJ2-2	NA	CASMRAGNTGELFF	TGCGCCAGCATGCGAGCGGGGAACACCGGGGAGCTGTTTTTT
NA	TRBV12-3/TRBV12-4	TRBJ1-3	NA	CASTLTGGNTIYF	TGTGCCAGCACCCTGACAGGCGGAAACACCATATATTTT
NA	TRBV11-3	TRBJ2-1	TRBD2	CASSLEERAGIYNEQFF	TGTGCCAGCAGCTTAGAGGAACGAGCGGGAATTTACAATGAGCAGTTCTTC
once	TRBV2	TRBJ1-5	NA	CASSEERGTQPQHF	TGTGCCAGCAGTGAAGAAAGGGGAACTCAGCCCCAGCATTTT
NA	TRBV28	TRBJ1-6	TRBD1	CASSSGGNPLSPLHF	TGTGCCAGCAGTTCAGGGGGGAACCCTCTTTCACCCCTCCACTTT
NA	TRBV5-1	TRBJ2-3	NA	CASSPLGDGGWDTQYF	TGCGCCAGCAGCCCCCTCGGGGACGGAGGGTGGGATACGCAGTATTTT
NA	TRBV9	TRBJ1-3	TRBD1	CASSVGGRGPGNTIYF	TGTGCCAGCAGCGTAGGTGGCAGGGGGCCAGGAAACACCATATATTTT
NA	TRBV18	TRBJ1-1	NA	CASSPQQGNTEAFF	TGTGCCAGCTCTCCCCAACAGGGGAACACTGAAGCTTTCTTT
NA	TRBV9	TRBJ1-2	NA	CASGDIYGYTF	TGTGCCAGCGGGGACATCTATGGCTACACCTTC
NA	TRBV5-4	TRBJ2-3	TRBD2	CASSFPGLAGPGLTDTQYF	TGTGCCAGCAGCTTTCCGGGACTAGCGGGGCCCGGACTCACAGATACGCAGTATTTT
once	TRBV28	TRBJ2-2	TRBD2	CASSPLAGRTGELFF	TGTGCCAGCAGTCCTCTAGCGGGACGGACCGGGGAGCTGTTTTTT
NA	TRBV6-5	TRBJ2-1	NA	CASRHDSRTYNEQFF	TGTGCCAGCAGACACGATTCCCGAACCTACAATGAGCAGTTCTTC
NA	TRBV27	TRBJ1-2	TRBD1	CASSLRRQGGGYTF	TGTGCCAGCAGTTTAAGGCGACAGGGGGGTGGCTACACCTTC
NA	TRBV5-1	TRBJ2-1	TRBD2	CASSKVTSGDANEQFF	TGCGCCAGCAGCAAGGTTACTAGCGGAGACGCGAATGAGCAGTTCTTC